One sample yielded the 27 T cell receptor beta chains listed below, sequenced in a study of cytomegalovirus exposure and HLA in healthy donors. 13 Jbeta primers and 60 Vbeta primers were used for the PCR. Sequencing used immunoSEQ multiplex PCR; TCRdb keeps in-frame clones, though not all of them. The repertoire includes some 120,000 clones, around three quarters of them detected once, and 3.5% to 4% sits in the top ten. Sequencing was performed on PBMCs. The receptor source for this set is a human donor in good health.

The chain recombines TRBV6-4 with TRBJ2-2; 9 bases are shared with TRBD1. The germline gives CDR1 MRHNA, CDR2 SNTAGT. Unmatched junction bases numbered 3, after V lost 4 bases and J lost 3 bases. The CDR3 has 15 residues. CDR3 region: CASSVRTGDTGELFF. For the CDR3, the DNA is TGTGCCAGCAGTGTCAGGACAGGGGACACCGGGGAGCTGTTTTTT.

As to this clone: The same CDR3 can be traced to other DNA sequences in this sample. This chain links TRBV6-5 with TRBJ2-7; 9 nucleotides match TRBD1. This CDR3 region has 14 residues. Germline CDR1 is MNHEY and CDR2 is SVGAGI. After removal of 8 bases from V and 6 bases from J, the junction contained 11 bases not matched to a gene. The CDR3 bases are TGTGCCAGCTGTCGGGTACAGGGGGCAACCGAGCAGTACTTC. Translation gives CASCRVQGATEQYF.

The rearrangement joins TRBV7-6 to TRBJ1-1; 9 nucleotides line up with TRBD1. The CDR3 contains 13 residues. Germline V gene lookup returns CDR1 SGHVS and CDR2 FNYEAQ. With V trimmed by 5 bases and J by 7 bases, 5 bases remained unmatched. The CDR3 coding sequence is TGTGCCAGCAGCGCGAGGGGACAGGGTGAAGCTTTCTTT. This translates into CASSARGQGEAFF.

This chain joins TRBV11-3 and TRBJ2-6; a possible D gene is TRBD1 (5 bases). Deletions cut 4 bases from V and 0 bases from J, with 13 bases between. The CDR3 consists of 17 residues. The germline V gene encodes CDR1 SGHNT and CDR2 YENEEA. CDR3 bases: TGTGCCAGCAGCTCAGGGATCACAACCTCTGGGGCCAACGTCCTGACTTTC. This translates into CASSSGITTSGANVLTF.

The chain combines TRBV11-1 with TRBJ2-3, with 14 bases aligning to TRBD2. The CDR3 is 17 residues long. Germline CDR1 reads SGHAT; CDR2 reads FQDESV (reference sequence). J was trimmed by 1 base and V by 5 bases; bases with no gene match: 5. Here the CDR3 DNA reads TGTGCCAGCAGCCTCGGGACTAGCGGGAGTGGCACAGATACGCAGTATTTT. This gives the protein CASSLGTSGSGTDTQYF.

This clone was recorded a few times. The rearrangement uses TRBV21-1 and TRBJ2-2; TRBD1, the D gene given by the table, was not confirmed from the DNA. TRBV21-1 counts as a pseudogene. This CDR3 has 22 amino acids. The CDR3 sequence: CASSLPGGTGGQRENDTGELFF. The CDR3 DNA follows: TGTGCCAGCAGTCTCCCGGGGGGGACAGGGGGCCAGCGGGAGAATGACACCGGGGAGCTGTTTTTT.

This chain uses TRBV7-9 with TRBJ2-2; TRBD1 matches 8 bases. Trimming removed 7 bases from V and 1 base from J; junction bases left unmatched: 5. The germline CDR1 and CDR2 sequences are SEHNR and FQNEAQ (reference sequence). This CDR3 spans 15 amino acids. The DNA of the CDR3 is TGTGCCAGCACCAGGACAGGGATGAACACCGGGGAGCTGTTTTTT. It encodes CASTRTGMNTGELFF.

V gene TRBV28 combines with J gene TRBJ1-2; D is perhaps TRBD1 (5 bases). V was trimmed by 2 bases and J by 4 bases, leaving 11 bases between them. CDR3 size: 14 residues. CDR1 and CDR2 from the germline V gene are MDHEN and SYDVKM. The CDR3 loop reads CASSLGHGGYGYTF. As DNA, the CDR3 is TGTGCCAGCAGTTTAGGTCACGGGGGCTATGGCTACACCTTC.

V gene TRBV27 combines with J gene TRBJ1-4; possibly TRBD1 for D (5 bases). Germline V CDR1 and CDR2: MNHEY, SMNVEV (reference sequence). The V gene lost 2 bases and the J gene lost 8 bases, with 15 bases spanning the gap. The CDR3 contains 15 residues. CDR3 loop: CASSLTGGMGEKLFF. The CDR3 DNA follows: TGTGCCAGCAGTTTAACCGGGGGTATGGGCGAAAAACTGTTTTTT.

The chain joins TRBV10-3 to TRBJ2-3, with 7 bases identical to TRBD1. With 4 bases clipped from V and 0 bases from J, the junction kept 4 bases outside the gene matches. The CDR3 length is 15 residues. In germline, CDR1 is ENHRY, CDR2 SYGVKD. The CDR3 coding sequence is TGTGCCATCAGTGCGGGACAGCGTAGCACAGATACGCAGTATTTT. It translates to CAISAGQRSTDTQYF.

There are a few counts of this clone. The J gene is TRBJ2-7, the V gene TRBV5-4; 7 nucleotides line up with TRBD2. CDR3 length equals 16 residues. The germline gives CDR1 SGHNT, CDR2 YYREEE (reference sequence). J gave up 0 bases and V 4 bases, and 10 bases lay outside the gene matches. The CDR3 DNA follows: TGTGCCAGCAGCCCGGGGGAGGGGCGGAGCTCCTACGAGCAGTACTTC. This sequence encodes CASSPGEGRSSYEQYF.

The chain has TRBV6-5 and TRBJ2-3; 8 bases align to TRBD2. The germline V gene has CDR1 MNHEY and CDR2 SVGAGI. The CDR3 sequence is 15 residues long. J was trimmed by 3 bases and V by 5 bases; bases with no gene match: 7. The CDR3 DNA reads TGTGCCAGCAGTCCCAGCGGGAGTGCGACAGATACGCAGTATTTT. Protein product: CASSPSGSATDTQYF.

CDR3 protein: CASTSLRTGDSTEAFF. The CDR3 nucleotides read TGTGCCAGTACCTCTCTCCGGACAGGGGACAGCACTGAAGCTTTCTTT. J is TRBJ1-1 and V is TRBV19; 9 bases match TRBD1. The CDR3 has 16 amino acids. V was pared by 7 bases and J by 4 bases, with 13 bases of the junction left unmatched. From germline, CDR1 is LNHDA and CDR2 SQIVND (reference sequence).

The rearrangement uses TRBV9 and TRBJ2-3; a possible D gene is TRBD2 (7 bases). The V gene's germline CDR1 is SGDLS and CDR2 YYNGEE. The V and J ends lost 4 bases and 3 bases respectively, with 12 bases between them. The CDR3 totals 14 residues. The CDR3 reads CASSPEGGTDTQYF. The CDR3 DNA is TGTGCCAGCAGCCCAGAGGGGGGGACAGATACGCAGTATTTT.

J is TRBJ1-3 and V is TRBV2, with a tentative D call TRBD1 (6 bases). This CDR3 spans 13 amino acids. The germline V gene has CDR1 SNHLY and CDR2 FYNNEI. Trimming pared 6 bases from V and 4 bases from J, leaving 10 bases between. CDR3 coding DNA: TGTGCCAGCAGCCGGGACACGGGAAACACCATATATTTT. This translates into CASSRDTGNTIYF.

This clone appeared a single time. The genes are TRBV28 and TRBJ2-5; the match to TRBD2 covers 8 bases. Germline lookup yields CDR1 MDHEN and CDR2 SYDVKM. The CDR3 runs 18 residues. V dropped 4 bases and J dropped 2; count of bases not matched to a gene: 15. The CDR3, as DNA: TGTGCCAGCAGTTCCTCCCCGGGACTAGGTACCCTACAAGAGACCCAGTACTTC. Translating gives CASSSSPGLGTLQETQYF.

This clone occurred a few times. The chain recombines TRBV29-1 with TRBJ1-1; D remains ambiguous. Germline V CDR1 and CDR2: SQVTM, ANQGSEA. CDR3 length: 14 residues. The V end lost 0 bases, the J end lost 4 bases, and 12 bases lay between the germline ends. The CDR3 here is CSVEDRLSGTEAFF. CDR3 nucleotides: TGCAGCGTTGAAGATCGGCTCAGCGGCACTGAAGCTTTCTTT.

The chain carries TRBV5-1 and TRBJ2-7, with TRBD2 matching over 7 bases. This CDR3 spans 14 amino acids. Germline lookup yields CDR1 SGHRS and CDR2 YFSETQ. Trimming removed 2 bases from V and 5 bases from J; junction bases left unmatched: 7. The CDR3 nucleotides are TGCGCCAGCAGCTTCGGGGGGAGTTCCCACGAGCAGTACTTC. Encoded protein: CASSFGGSSHEQYF.

The CDR3: CASSPPLAHTGELFF. The CDR3 DNA reads TGTGCCAGCTCCCCTCCCCTAGCACACACCGGGGAGCTGTTTTTT. The chain has TRBV11-3 and TRBJ2-2, with D perhaps matching TRBD2 (5 bases). The CDR3 has 15 residues. Trimming stripped 8 bases from V and 3 bases from J, with 16 bases between. Germline V gene sequence: CDR1 SGHNT, CDR2 YENEEA.

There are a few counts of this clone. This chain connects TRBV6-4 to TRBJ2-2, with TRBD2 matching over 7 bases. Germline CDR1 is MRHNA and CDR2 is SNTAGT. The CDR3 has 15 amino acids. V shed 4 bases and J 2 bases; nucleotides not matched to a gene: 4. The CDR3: CASSVLADNTGELFF. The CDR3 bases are TGTGCCAGCAGTGTCCTAGCGGACAACACCGGGGAGCTGTTTTTT.

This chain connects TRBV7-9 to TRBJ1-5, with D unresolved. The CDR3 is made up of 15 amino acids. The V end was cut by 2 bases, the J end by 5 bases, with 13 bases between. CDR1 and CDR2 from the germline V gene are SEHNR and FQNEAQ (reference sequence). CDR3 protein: CASSLNNQNDQPQHF. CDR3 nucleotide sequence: TGTGCCAGCAGCTTAAATAATCAGAACGATCAGCCCCAGCATTTT.

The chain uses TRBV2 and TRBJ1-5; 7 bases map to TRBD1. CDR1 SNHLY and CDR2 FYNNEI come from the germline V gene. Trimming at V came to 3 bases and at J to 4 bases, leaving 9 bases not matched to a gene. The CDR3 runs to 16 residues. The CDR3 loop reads CASSDPRQGHNQPQHF. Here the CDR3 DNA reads TGTGCCAGCAGTGACCCTCGACAGGGACATAATCAGCCCCAGCATTTT.

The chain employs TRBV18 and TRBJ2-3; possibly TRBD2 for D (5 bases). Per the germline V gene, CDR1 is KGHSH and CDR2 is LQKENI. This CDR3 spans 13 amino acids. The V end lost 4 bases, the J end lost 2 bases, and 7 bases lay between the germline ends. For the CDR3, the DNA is TGTGCCAGCTCACGGGAGATCACAGATACGCAGTATTTT. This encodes CASSREITDTQYF.

The DNA of the CDR3 is TGCGCCAGCAGTGAGTCGTGGCCGAACTATGGCTACACCTTC. This encodes CASSESWPNYGYTF. The chain joins TRBV10-2 to TRBJ1-2, with D unclear. In germline, CDR1 is WSHSY, CDR2 SAAADI. The CDR3 extends over 14 amino acids. Trimming shortened V by 0 bases and J by 2 bases, and 7 bases separated the two germline ends.

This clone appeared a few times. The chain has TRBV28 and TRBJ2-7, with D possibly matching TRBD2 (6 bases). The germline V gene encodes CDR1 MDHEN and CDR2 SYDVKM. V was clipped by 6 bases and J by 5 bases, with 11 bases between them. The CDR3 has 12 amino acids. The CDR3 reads CASSLRRDEQYF. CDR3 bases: TGTGCCAGCAGCCTCCGGAGGGACGAGCAGTACTTC.

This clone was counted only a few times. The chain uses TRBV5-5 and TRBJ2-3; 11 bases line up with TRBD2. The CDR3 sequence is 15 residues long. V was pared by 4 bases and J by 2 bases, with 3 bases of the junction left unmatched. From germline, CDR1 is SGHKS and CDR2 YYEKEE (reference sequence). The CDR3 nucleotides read TGTGCCAGCAGCCTGACTAGCGGGATCACAGATACGCAGTATTTT. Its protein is CASSLTSGITDTQYF.

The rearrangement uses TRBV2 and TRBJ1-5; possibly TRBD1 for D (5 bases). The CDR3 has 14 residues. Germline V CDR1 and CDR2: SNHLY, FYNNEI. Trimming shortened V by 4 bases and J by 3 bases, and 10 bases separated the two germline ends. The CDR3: CASSGTGSNQPQHF. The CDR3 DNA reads TGTGCCAGCAGTGGAACAGGTTCCAATCAGCCCCAGCATTTT.